This T cell receptor (beta chain) was identified during a study of blood T cell repertoires in COVID-19. Followed longitudinally, the Seattle patients had been enrolled during active infection. Germline V gives CDR1 SGHDT, CDR2 YYEEEE. With 5 bases removed from V and 0 bases from J, the gap between germline ends came to 18 bases. The CDR3 totals 17 residues. The repertoire was sequenced with immunoSEQ multiplex PCR; TCRdb's copy has only in-frame clones and lacks some. The sample shows fewer than 60,000 clones, 85% to 95% of them seen only once. This chain links TRBV5-6 with TRBJ1-5, with D possibly being TRBD1 (6 bases). The sequenced sample was peripheral blood. The TCR comes from a man between 60 and 70 years old with COVID-19, enrolled during active disease. The CDR3: CASSLRTAQFSNQPQHF. CDR3 DNA sequence: TGTGCCAGCAGTTTAAGGACAGCTCAGTTTAGCAATCAGCCCCAGCATTTT.